These 19 T cell receptor beta chains were sequenced from one sample in a study of identical twins. TCRdb fed the 5' RACE reads into MiXCR, producing one record per CDR3 protein. The data hold around 1.7 million distinct CDR3 sequences, with under 35% observed a single time. The specimen sequenced was cord blood. All receptors come from a newborn girl in good health.

The chain couples TRBV4-2 to TRBJ2-1; a possible D gene is TRBD2 (6 bases). Trimming pared 2 bases from V and 6 bases from J, leaving 17 bases between. Germline V gene lookup returns CDR1 LGHNA and CDR2 YNFKEQ. CDR3 size: 16 residues. The CDR3 DNA sequence: TGTGCCAGCAGCCAACGGGACTTTTCGCGGGGCAATGAGCAGTTCTTC. Translating gives CASSQRDFSRGNEQFF.

This clonotype turned up a few times. The CDR3 DNA sequence: TGCAGTGCTAGAGATTCGACACATGGCTACACCTTC. Translating it yields CSARDSTHGYTF. J is TRBJ1-2 and V is TRBV20-1; D call uncertain. CDR3 size: 12 residues. V was trimmed by 0 bases and J by 6 bases, leaving 8 bases between them. Germline CDR1 reads DFQATT; CDR2 reads SNEGSKA (reference sequence).

This clonotype was found once. This chain uses TRBV3-1 with TRBJ1-4, with D unclear. The length of the CDR3 is 14 residues. From germline, CDR1 is LGHDT and CDR2 YNNKEL (reference sequence). Trimming took 6 bases from V and 6 from J, leaving 14 bases between them. In nucleotides, the CDR3 is TGTGCCAGCAGAACCGGGTCAGACCATGAAAAACTGTTTTTT. Amino acid sequence: CASRTGSDHEKLFF.

This chain connects TRBV20-1 to TRBJ1-6; 7 bases fit TRBD1. The V and J ends lost 6 bases and 0 bases, in that order; junction bases with no gene match: 5. This CDR3 region has 15 residues. Germline V gives CDR1 DFQATT, CDR2 SNEGSKA (reference sequence). CDR3 DNA sequence: TGCAGTGCCGAGACAGGGCGCTCCTATAATTCACCCCTCCACTTT. It yields the protein CSAETGRSYNSPLHF.

The V call is TRBV5-8, the J call TRBJ2-1; the D is unclear. Germline CDR1 reads SGHTS; CDR2 reads YDEGEE. This CDR3 region has 13 residues. Trimming stripped 7 bases from V and 13 bases from J, with 21 bases between. The CDR3 reads CASLPETALTQFF. CDR3 bases: TGTGCCAGCCTGCCGGAAACGGCCCTAACCCAGTTCTTC.

This clonotype was counted a few times. The J gene is TRBJ2-7, the V gene TRBV6-1; D is undetermined. The germline V and J ends were trimmed by 1 base and 4 bases, with 14 bases remaining between them. The CDR3 totals 15 residues. Per the germline V gene, CDR1 is MNHNS and CDR2 is SASEGT. CDR3 sequence (DNA): TGTGCCAGCAGTGAAGGAACTAATTCGATATACGAGCAGTACTTC. This sequence encodes CASSEGTNSIYEQYF.

The V gene is TRBV5-6, the J gene TRBJ2-1; 11 bases align to TRBD2. The CDR3 sequence is 17 residues long. Germline CDR1 and CDR2: SGHDT and YYEEEE. After removal of 2 bases from V and 4 bases from J, the junction contained 8 bases not matched to a gene. As DNA, the CDR3 is TGTGCCAGCAGCTTTGGGGCTAGCGGGGGGACTTACAATGAGCAGTTCTTC. It codes for CASSFGASGGTYNEQFF.

The rearrangement uses TRBV18 and TRBJ1-1; TRBD1 agrees at 7 bases. The trim removed 5 bases at V and 1 base at J, leaving 7 bases unmatched. Germline V gene sequence: CDR1 KGHSH, CDR2 LQKENI. CDR3 length: 15 residues. The CDR3 region has the DNA TGTGCCAGCTCATTAACAGGGGCCGAGAACACTGAAGCTTTCTTT. As protein: CASSLTGAENTEAFF.

This chain uses TRBV3-1 with TRBJ2-7; 12 positions agree with TRBD2. The CDR3 consists of 17 residues. V gave up 1 base and J gave up 5 bases; unmatched junction bases: 9. Per germline, CDR1 LGHDT and CDR2 YNNKEL (reference sequence). CDR3 nucleotide sequence: TGTGCCAGCAGCCAAGCTTCGACTAGCGGGAGTGGGGACGAGCAGTACTTC. It encodes CASSQASTSGSGDEQYF.

This clonotype showed up just a few times. The chain recombines TRBV24-1 with TRBJ2-1; no reliable D call. This CDR3 is built from 16 residues. Germline CDR1 is KGHDR and CDR2 is SFDVKD. The V end was cut by 1 base, the J end by 0 bases, with 9 bases between. The CDR3 DNA reads TGTGCCACCAGTGATTTCTTCGGCAGCTCCTACAATGAGCAGTTCTTC. Amino acid sequence: CATSDFFGSSYNEQFF.

This chain connects TRBV3-1 to TRBJ2-7; 9 positions agree with TRBD2. Unmatched junction bases numbered 3, after V lost 0 bases and J lost 3 bases. This CDR3 is 15 amino acids long. In germline, CDR1 is LGHDT, CDR2 YNNKEL (reference sequence). The CDR3 sequence is CASSQEAGGRYEQYF. For the CDR3, the DNA is TGTGCCAGCAGCCAAGAAGCGGGGGGACGCTACGAGCAGTACTTC.

The chain is built from TRBV7-9 and TRBJ2-7; perhaps D is TRBD1 or TRBD2 (6 bases each). The V end was cut by 4 bases, the J end by 7 bases, with 23 bases between. The CDR3 covers 16 residues. CDR1 is SEHNR, CDR2 FQNEAQ, per germline (reference sequence). CDR3 in DNA: TGTGCCAGCAGCTCCCTCGGGGGCAGGTCCTACAATGAGCAGTACTTC. This gives the protein CASSSLGGRSYNEQYF.

This chain joins TRBV20-1 and TRBJ2-1; D ambiguous. Germline lookup yields CDR1 DFQATT and CDR2 SNEGSKA (reference sequence). V was cut by 0 bases and J by 9 bases, with 15 bases left in between. The CDR3 covers 14 residues. This CDR3 is CSARDSSKLREQFF. The CDR3 DNA reads TGCAGTGCTAGAGATAGCTCCAAACTTCGTGAGCAGTTCTTC.

This clonotype was detected a few times. The V and J genes are TRBV5-1 and TRBJ2-7; the D gene is possibly TRBD1 (7 bases). The CDR3 is made up of 14 amino acids. The V gene lost 4 bases and the J gene lost 5 bases, with 16 bases spanning the gap. In germline, CDR1 is SGHRS, CDR2 YFSETQ. The CDR3 loop is CASSAGQSVHEQYF. The CDR3 DNA follows: TGCGCCAGCAGCGCGGGACAGAGTGTTCACGAGCAGTACTTC.

This chain connects TRBV20-1 to TRBJ2-3, with 8 bases matching TRBD2. The J segment lost 5 bases and the V segment lost 5 bases, leaving 6 bases of the junction unmatched. CDR1 and CDR2 from the germline V gene are DFQATT and SNEGSKA (reference sequence). CDR3 length equals 13 residues. The CDR3 is CSAGVAGGDTQYF. The CDR3 DNA sequence: TGCAGTGCTGGCGTCGCGGGGGGAGATACGCAGTATTTT.

This clonotype was detected once. The chain carries TRBV11-2 and TRBJ1-1, with D uncertain. CDR1 is SGHAT and CDR2 is FQNNGV in the germline V gene. CDR3 length: 17 residues. V was shortened by 5 bases and J by 4 bases, with 23 bases between the two germline ends. CDR3 sequence (DNA): TGTGCCAGCAGCCGGAGTGGGCTGGTCGGGGAGTTCACTGAAGCTTTCTTT. It codes for CASSRSGLVGEFTEAFF.

The chain is built from TRBV29-1 and TRBJ2-3; 8 bases line up with TRBD2. CDR3 length equals 14 residues. V lost 6 bases to trimming and J lost 1 base; unmatched junction nucleotides: 6. Germline V gene sequence: CDR1 SQVTM, CDR2 ANQGSEA. The CDR3 coding sequence is TGCAGCGTCACACCGACTAGCGGCACAGATACGCAGTATTTT. Its protein is CSVTPTSGTDTQYF.

The V and J genes are TRBV24-1 and TRBJ2-2; 8 bases line up with TRBD2. The CDR3 is made up of 17 amino acids. Germline V CDR1 and CDR2: KGHDR, SFDVKD. V was pared by 5 bases and J by 5 bases, with 12 bases of the junction left unmatched. The CDR3 loop is CATSAQGGGPRTGELFF. The CDR3 bases are TGTGCCACCAGTGCCCAAGGCGGGGGGCCAAGAACCGGGGAGCTGTTTTTT.

The chain joins TRBV12-3 or TRBV12-4 to TRBJ1-2; D uncertain. This CDR3 has 12 residues. V shed 3 bases and J shed 6 bases, with 8 bases lying between them. The CDR3 protein is CASSFGPNGYTF. The CDR3 DNA sequence: TGTGCCAGCAGTTTTGGACCTAATGGCTACACCTTC.